This T cell receptor (beta chain) was profiled in a study of identical twins. Template switching (which added a universal primer site) was used, and cDNA carried unique molecular identifiers. One entry per CDR3 protein results from TCRdb running MiXCR on the 5' RACE reads. This table has fewer than 900,000 distinct CDR3 sequences, 21% appearing once. This clonotype came up a few times. Antigen specificity is unknown. Germline CDR1 reads MGHRA; CDR2 reads YSYEKL. V was clipped by 4 bases and J by 5 bases; unmatched bases: 14. The CDR3 spans 17 residues. Study results and limitations: Alpha sequences out of frame and shared by twins had excess low generation probability. Analyses of zero insertions could be partly confounded by invariant MAIT and iNKT cells.

The sample also formed part of further work on T cells expressing NK-cell markers.

The clonotype originates from a woman in her late teens or twenties in good health. The specimen sequenced was PBMCs. The chain carries TRBV4-1 and TRBJ2-1; 7 nucleotides match TRBD2. The CDR3 DNA reads TGCGCCAGCAGCCTACGTTACGGTCTGCGGGAGAACAATGAGCAGTTCTTC. It translates to CASSLRYGLRENNEQFF.